The clone carrying this TCR beta chain is categorized as medium-sized. Its antigen is undetermined. These data are taken from a study of glioma-infiltrating T cells. Study-wide results and limits: Only very few CDR3 sequences appeared in both tissue and blood. Above-expected tissue-blood divergence occurred in all gliomas, most in low-grade ones.

Using RNA template, CDR3s of TCR alpha and beta were amplified with iRepertoire arm-PCR. TCRdb re-analysed the multiplex PCR reads in MiXCR, keeping a single row per CDR3 protein. The repertoire holds approximately 11,000 distinct CDR3 sequences, with about 25% as singletons. There are 12 residues in the CDR3. Deletions cut 6 bases from V and 4 bases from J, with 7 bases between. Germline-derived CDR1 and CDR2 are MNHNS and SASEGT. Sequencing was performed on glioma tissue, nonneoplastic brain tissue, or PBMCs (not recorded which). The sequence came from a human donor with low-grade glioma or glioblastoma, undergoing nonglioma brain surgery, or in good health (not recorded which). This sequence joins TRBV6-1 and TRBJ2-1; D not certain. In nucleotides, the CDR3 is TGTGCCAGCAGCTTGGAGTACAATGAGCAGTTCTTC. It encodes CASSLEYNEQFF.